The clone carrying this T cell receptor (beta chain) occurred a few times. Antigen unknown. The data belong to a study of identifying expanded T cells in peripheral blood. Clones were sequenced by immunoSEQ multiplex PCR, and TCRdb holds only the in-frame ones, with some missing. The data contain about 130,000 clones, around nine tenths of them singletons. Regarding the study as a whole: Across healthy donors, higher total template counts meant significantly greater roughly 2-week count variance.

Germline V gene lookup returns CDR1 SGHDN and CDR2 FVKESK. The CDR3 contains 11 residues. Trimming removed 5 bases at V and 12 bases at J, with 10 bases between. This receptor was obtained from a person aged 18 to 75 in good health. Specimen: blood. This chain joins TRBV14 and TRBJ1-4; D may be TRBD1 (6 bases). CDR3 region: CASSSGEELFF. As DNA, the CDR3 is TGTGCCAGCAGCTCAGGGGAAGAACTGTTTTTT. The variable domain in full, with the rest retrieved from reference TRBV14 and TRBJ1-4, is EAGVTQFPSHSVIEKGQTVTLRCDPISGHDNLYWYRRVMGKEIKFLLHFVKESKQDESGMPNNRFLAERTGGTYSTLKVQPAELEDSGVYFCASSSGEELFFGSGTQLSVL.